This TCR beta chain was observed in a study of T cell changes during pregnancy in multiple sclerosis. The germline V gene encodes CDR1 KGHSH and CDR2 LQKENI. The CDR3 sequence is 12 residues long. V was clipped by 3 bases and J by 5 bases, with 6 bases between them. Measured with immunoSEQ multiplex PCR; TCRdb has only the in-frame clones, and not every one. The profile shows about 99,000 clones, roughly 92% of them singletons. The material was peripheral blood, obtained after pregnancy. V gene TRBV18 combines with J gene TRBJ2-3; the D gene is possibly TRBD1 (5 bases). This TCR was sampled from a female donor with multiple sclerosis, enrolled in a pregnancy study. The CDR3 DNA reads TGTGCCAGCTCACCCCAGGGAGATACGCAGTATTTT. Protein product: CASSPQGDTQYF.